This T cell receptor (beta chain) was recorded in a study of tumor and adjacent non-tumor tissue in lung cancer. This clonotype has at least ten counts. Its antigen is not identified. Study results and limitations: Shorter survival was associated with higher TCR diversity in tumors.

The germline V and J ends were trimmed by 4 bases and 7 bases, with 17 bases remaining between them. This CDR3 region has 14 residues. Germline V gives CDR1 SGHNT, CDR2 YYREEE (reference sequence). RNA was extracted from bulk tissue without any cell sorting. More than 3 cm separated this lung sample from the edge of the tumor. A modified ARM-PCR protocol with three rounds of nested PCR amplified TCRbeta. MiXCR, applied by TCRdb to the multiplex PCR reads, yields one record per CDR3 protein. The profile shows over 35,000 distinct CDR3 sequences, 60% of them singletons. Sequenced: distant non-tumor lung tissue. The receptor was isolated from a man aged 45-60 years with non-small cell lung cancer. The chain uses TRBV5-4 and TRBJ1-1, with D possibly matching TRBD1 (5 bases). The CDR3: CASSREWGQGEAFF. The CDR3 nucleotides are TGTGCCAGCAGCCGTGAATGGGGCCAAGGTGAAGCTTTCTTT.